Below are 19 T cell receptor beta chains sequenced from a single sample in a study of T cell responses to AZD1222 COVID-19 vaccine. This table comes from immunoSEQ multiplex PCR, and its TCRdb copy is limited to in-frame clones, with some not included. The sample includes more than 150,000 clones, approximately 90% of them seen just once. Sequenced material: peripheral blood, taken 28 days after the second AZD1222 dose. The receptors were sampled from an adult who received the AZD1222 COVID-19 vaccine.

V usage is TRBV21-1 and J usage is TRBJ1-5; TRBD1, the table's D call, was not compared with the DNA. TRBV21-1 is shown as a pseudogene. CDR3 length: 17 amino acids. CDR3 loop: CASSKGPSGQGYQPQHF. CDR3 DNA: TGTGCCAGCAGCAAAGGACCTAGCGGACAGGGGTATCAGCCCCAGCATTTT.

V usage is TRBV28 and J usage is TRBJ2-1; D might be TRBD1 or TRBD2, each matching 5 bases. Trimming stripped 6 bases from V and 8 bases from J, with 17 bases between. CDR1 and CDR2 (germline): MDHEN, SYDVKM. The CDR3 covers 14 residues. The CDR3 spells CASSSRGGVDEQFF. The CDR3 nucleotides are TGTGCCAGCAGCTCCCGGGGCGGTGTCGATGAGCAGTTCTTC.

The CDR3: CASSQDAGYTNQETQYF. DNA of the CDR3: TGTGCCAGCAGCCAAGATGCGGGCTATACAAACCAAGAGACCCAGTACTTC. The rearrangement joins TRBV3-1 (or the pseudogene TRBV3-2) to TRBJ2-5, with D perhaps TRBD2 (5 bases). Between the trimmed V and J ends, which lost 0 bases and 0 bases, there was a span of 14 bases. Germline V gives CDR1 LGHDT, CDR2 YNNKEL (reference sequence). The CDR3 contains 17 residues.

V and J are TRBV19 and TRBJ1-6, with D tentatively TRBD1 (5 bases). The CDR3 sequence is 17 residues long. CDR1 and CDR2 from the germline V gene are LNHDA and SQIVND (reference sequence). Trimming cost V 4 bases and J 9 bases, with 22 bases left between them. The CDR3 sequence: CASSTHPNGGVGSPLHF. DNA of the CDR3: TGTGCCAGTAGTACCCACCCCAACGGAGGGGTGGGTTCACCCCTCCACTTT.

The chain recombines TRBV2 with TRBJ2-1; maybe TRBD2 (6 bases). Looked up from germline, CDR1 is SNHLY and CDR2 is FYNNEI. V gave up 6 bases and J gave up 9 bases, with 9 bases separating them. This CDR3 is 11 amino acids long. The DNA of the CDR3 is TGTGCCAGCAGGCGGGGCGGTGAGCAGTTCTTC. Translated, it gives CASRRGGEQFF.

Here the CDR3 reads CASSPLGANEKLFF. CDR3 DNA sequence: TGTGCCAGCAGCCCCTTAGGTGCTAATGAAAAACTGTTTTTT. The rearrangement links TRBV11-3 to TRBJ1-4; D gene ambiguous. Germline V gene sequence: CDR1 SGHNT, CDR2 YENEEA. The CDR3 is made up of 14 amino acids. Between the trimmed V and J ends, which lost 5 bases and 3 bases, there was a span of 10 bases.

V usage is TRBV28 and J usage is TRBJ1-2; 10 bases agree with TRBD1. Trimming cost V 8 bases and J 4 bases; bases outside gene matches: 1. Germline CDR1 reads MDHEN; CDR2 reads SYDVKM. The CDR3 has 12 residues. CDR3 coding DNA: TGTGCCAGCCGGACAGGGGGCTATGGCTACACCTTC. Translating it yields CASRTGGYGYTF.

This clone was counted a single time. The genes are TRBV28 and TRBJ1-4; 7 positions agree with TRBD1. This CDR3 has 16 residues. The germline V gene encodes CDR1 MDHEN and CDR2 SYDVKM. With V trimmed by 3 bases and J by 7 bases, 11 bases remained unmatched. This chain's CDR3 is CASSLPGGGVPEKLFF. DNA of the CDR3: TGTGCCAGCAGTTTGCCAGGGGGAGGGGTACCTGAAAAACTGTTTTTT.

CDR3: CASRPGQLGDSPLHF. The CDR3 region has the DNA TGTGCCAGCAGACCCGGACAGCTTGGGGATTCACCCCTCCACTTT. The V call is TRBV6-5, the J call TRBJ1-6; D possibly corresponds to TRBD1 (6 bases). Germline V CDR1 and CDR2: MNHEY, SVGAGI. CDR3 length equals 15 residues. Trimming shortened V by 6 bases and J by 8 bases, and 17 bases separated the two germline ends.

The gene calls are TRBV4-1 and TRBJ2-7, with D perhaps TRBD1 (6 bases). This CDR3 is built from 15 residues. V lost 1 base, J lost 5 bases, and 15 bases lay in between. Germline V lookup: CDR1 MGHRA, CDR2 YSYEKL. The CDR3, as DNA: TGCGCCAGCAGCCAAGTTTGGCAGGGGTCCCACGAGCAGTACTTC. Its protein product is CASSQVWQGSHEQYF.

This clone has a single count. The V gene is TRBV6-2 or TRBV6-3, the J gene TRBJ2-7, with 8 bases aligning to TRBD2. This CDR3 has 15 amino acids. Germline trimming cut 6 bases from V and 0 bases from J; bases unmatched to any gene: 7. Germline loops: CDR1 MNHEY, CDR2 SVGEGT. The CDR3 nucleotides are TGTGCCAGCAGCCCCCGACTAGCGTCCTCCTACGAGCAGTACTTC. Translated: CASSPRLASSYEQYF.

The chain recombines TRBV12-5 with TRBJ1-1; 8 bases are shared with TRBD1. Germline assignment: CDR1 LGHNT and CDR2 FRNRAP. The CDR3 runs 14 residues. Unmatched junction bases numbered 5, after V lost 7 bases and J lost 1 base. The CDR3 sequence is CASAAGTGNTEAFF. The CDR3 region has the DNA TGTGCTAGTGCCGCCGGGACAGGGAACACTGAAGCTTTCTTT.

This clone has just a few counts. The rearrangement joins TRBV27 to TRBJ1-2; a possible D gene is TRBD1 (5 bases). V was pared by 10 bases and J by 7 bases, with 13 bases between. In germline, CDR1 is MNHEY, CDR2 SMNVEV (reference sequence). The CDR3 loop spans 11 amino acids. CDR3 in DNA: TGTGCCACCCTGTCGGGGGGTGGCTACACCTTC. It codes for CATLSGGGYTF.

This clone was seen once. This chain links TRBV6-6 with TRBJ2-1, with a tentative D call TRBD2 (6 bases). The CDR3 contains 14 residues. Germline V gives CDR1 MNHNY, CDR2 SVGAGI (reference sequence). Trimming cost V 2 bases and J 10 bases, with 15 bases left between them. As DNA, the CDR3 is TGTGCCAGCAGTTACGATCTAGCGACGGGGGAGCAGTTCTTC. Its translation is CASSYDLATGEQFF.

The CDR3 nucleotides read TGCGCCAGCAGCTTGGATCCAGCGGGGGGTCAAGAGACCCAGTACTTC. Protein product: CASSLDPAGGQETQYF. The chain uses TRBV5-1 and TRBJ2-5, with TRBD2 identical over 9 bases. The CDR3 sequence is 16 residues long. Germline CDR1 SGHRS, CDR2 YFSETQ. V was clipped by 0 bases and J by 2 bases; unmatched bases: 5.

The chain links TRBV6-1 to TRBJ1-5, with a weak D call TRBD1 (6 bases). Germline V CDR1 and CDR2: MNHNS, SASEGT. The CDR3 sequence is 15 residues long. The V end was cut by 3 bases, the J end by 7 bases, with 16 bases between. The CDR3 loop reads CASSDRTRGGQPQHF. The CDR3 DNA reads as TGTGCCAGCAGTGATAGGACCCGAGGGGGGCAGCCCCAGCATTTT.

This clone was seen a few times. The gene calls are TRBV10-3 and TRBJ1-5; perhaps TRBD1 as D (5 bases). The V gene's germline CDR1 is ENHRY and CDR2 SYGVKD. Trimming removed 0 bases at V and 4 bases at J, with 10 bases between. The CDR3 loop spans 15 amino acids. The CDR3 reads CAISESGQGNQPQHF. The CDR3 DNA follows: TGTGCCATCAGTGAGTCCGGGCAGGGTAATCAGCCCCAGCATTTT.

This clone was counted once. The chain links TRBV5-6 to TRBJ1-1; D is uncertain. There are 15 residues in the CDR3. The germline CDR1 and CDR2 sequences are SGHDT and YYEEEE. V was pared by 0 bases and J by 1 base, with 10 bases between. The CDR3 protein is CASSLGPGENTEAFF. The CDR3 DNA is TGTGCCAGCAGCTTGGGTCCGGGCGAGAACACTGAAGCTTTCTTT.

The chain recombines TRBV7-2 with TRBJ1-2, with 7 bases matching TRBD1. The CDR3 covers 12 residues. V gave up 5 bases and J gave up 7 bases; unmatched junction bases: 4. Germline V gene data show CDR1 as SGHTA and CDR2 as FQGNSA. The CDR3 nucleotides read TGTGCCAGCAGCGCTGACAGGGCTGGCTACACCTTC. Amino acids: CASSADRAGYTF. Looking up the rest from reference TRBV7-2 and TRBJ1-2 gives the full variable domain: GAGVSQSPSNKVTEKGKDVELRCDPISGHTALYWYRQSLGQGLEFLIYFQGNSAPDKSGLPSDRFSAERTGGSVSTLTIQRTQQEDSAVYLCASSADRAGYTFGSGTRLTVV.